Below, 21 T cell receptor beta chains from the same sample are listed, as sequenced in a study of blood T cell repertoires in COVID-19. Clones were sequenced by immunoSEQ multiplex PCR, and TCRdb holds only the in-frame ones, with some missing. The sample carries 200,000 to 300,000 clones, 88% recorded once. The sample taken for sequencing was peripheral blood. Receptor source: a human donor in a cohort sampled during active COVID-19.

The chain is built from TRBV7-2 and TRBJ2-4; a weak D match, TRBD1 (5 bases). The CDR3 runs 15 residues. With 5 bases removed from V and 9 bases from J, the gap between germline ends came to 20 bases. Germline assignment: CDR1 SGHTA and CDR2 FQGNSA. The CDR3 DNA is TGTGCCAGCAGCCGGGTTGGGATAGGGGATGGCATTCAGTACTTC. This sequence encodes CASSRVGIGDGIQYF.

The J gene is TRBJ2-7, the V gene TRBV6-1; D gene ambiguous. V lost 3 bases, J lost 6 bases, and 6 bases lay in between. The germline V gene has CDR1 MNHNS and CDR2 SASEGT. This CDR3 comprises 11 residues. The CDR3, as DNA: TGTGCCAGCAGTGATCCGAGCGAGCAGTACTTC. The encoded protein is CASSDPSEQYF.

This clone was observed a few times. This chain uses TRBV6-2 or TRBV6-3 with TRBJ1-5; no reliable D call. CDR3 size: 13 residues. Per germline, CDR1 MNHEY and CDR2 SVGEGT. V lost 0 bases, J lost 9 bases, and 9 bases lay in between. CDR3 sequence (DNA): TGTGCCAGCAGTTACTCGGGCCCTTGGCCCCAGCATTTT. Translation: CASSYSGPWPQHF.

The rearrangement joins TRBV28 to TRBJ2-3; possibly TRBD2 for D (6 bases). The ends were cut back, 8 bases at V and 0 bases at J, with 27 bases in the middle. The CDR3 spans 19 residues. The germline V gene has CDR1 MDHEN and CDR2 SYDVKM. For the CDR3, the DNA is TGTGCCAGCTTTGATGACGGGGGTGGGTTCCCTTCTAGCACAGATACGCAGTATTTT. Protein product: CASFDDGGGFPSSTDTQYF.

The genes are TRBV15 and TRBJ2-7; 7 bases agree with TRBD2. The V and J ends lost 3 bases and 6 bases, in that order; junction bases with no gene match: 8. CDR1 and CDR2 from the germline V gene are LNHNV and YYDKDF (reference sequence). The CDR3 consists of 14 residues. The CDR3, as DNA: TGTGCCACCAGCAGGGGCGGGAGATCGACCGAGCAGTACTTC. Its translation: CATSRGGRSTEQYF.

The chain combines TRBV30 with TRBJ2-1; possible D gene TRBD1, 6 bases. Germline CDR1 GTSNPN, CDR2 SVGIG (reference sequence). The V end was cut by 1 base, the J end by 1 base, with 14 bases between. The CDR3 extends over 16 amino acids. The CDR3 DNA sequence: TGTGCCTGGAGTGCAACACAGGGTCGGTCCTACAATGAGCAGTTCTTC. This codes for CAWSATQGRSYNEQFF. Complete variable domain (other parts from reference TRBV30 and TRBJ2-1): SQTIHQWPATLVQPVGSPLSLECTVEGTSNPNLYWYRQAAGRGLQLLFYSVGIGQISSEVPQNLSASRPQDRQFILSSKKLLLSDSGFYLCAWSATQGRSYNEQFFGPGTRLTVL.

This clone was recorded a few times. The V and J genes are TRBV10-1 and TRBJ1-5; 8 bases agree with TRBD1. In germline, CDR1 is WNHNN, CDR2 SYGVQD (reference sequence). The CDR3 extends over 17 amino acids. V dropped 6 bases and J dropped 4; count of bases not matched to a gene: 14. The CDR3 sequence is CASSHLDRGRSNQPQHF. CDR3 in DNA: TGCGCCAGCAGCCATCTCGACAGGGGAAGATCGAATCAGCCCCAGCATTTT.

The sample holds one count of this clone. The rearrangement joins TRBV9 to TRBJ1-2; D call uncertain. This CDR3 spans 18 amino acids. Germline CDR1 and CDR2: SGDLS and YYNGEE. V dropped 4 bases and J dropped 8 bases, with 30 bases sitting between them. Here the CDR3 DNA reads TGTGCCAGCAGCAACAAGGCGGACGGGAGTACTCCCATGGGGGGCTACACCTTC. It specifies CASSNKADGSTPMGGYTF.

Written as DNA, the CDR3 is TGTGCCAGCTCACCAATGAGTATCGGGACCTACGAGCAGTACTTC. This sequence encodes CASSPMSIGTYEQYF. The chain recombines TRBV18 with TRBJ2-7, with TRBD2 as a possible D gene (5 bases). The CDR3 is made up of 15 amino acids. V lost 2 bases to trimming and J lost 2 bases, with 13 bases between them. Looked up from germline, CDR1 is KGHSH and CDR2 is LQKENI.

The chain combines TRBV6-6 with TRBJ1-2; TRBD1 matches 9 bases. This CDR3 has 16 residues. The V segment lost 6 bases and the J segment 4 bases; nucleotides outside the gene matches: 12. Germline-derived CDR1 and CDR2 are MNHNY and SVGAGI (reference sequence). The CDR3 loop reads CASRDPGQGVSYGYTF. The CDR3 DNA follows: TGTGCCAGCAGAGACCCGGGACAGGGCGTTAGCTATGGCTACACCTTC.

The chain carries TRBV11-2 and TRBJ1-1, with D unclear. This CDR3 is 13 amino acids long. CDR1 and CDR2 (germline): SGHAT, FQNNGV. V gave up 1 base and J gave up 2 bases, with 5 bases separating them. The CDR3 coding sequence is TGTGCCAGCAGCTTAGCTCCCAACACTGAAGCTTTCTTT. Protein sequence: CASSLAPNTEAFF.

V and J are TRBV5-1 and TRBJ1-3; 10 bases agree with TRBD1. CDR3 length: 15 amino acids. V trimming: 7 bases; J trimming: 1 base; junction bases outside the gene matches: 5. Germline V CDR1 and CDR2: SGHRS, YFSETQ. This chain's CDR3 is CASHDRGLSGNTIYF. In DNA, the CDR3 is TGCGCCAGCCACGACAGGGGGCTTTCTGGAAACACCATATATTTT.

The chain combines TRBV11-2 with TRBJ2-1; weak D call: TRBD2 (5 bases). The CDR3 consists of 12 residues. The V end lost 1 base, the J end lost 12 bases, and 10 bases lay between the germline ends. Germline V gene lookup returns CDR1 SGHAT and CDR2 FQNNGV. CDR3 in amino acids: CASSLGGEGQFF. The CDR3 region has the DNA TGTGCCAGCAGCTTAGGTGGCGAGGGGCAGTTCTTC.

The CDR3 sequence: CASTPRTANTGELFF. DNA of the CDR3: TGCGCCAGCACACCAAGAACAGCGAACACCGGGGAGCTGTTTTTT. This chain uses TRBV4-3 with TRBJ2-2; D is unclear. Germline CDR1 is LGHNA and CDR2 is YSLEER. This CDR3 is 15 amino acids long. Trimming removed 7 bases at V and 0 bases at J, with 12 bases between.

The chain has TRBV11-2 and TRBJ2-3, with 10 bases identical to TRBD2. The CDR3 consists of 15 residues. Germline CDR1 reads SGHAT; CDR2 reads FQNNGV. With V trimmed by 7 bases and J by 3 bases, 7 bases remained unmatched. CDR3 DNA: TGTGCCAGCACCATTAGCGGGGGGCTAACAGATACGCAGTATTTT. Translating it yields CASTISGGLTDTQYF.

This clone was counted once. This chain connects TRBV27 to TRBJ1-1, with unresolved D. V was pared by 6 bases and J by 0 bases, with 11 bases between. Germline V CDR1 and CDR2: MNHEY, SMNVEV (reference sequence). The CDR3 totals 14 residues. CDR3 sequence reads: CASRSHGVNTEAFF. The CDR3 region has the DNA TGTGCCAGCAGATCCCACGGGGTGAACACTGAAGCTTTCTTT.

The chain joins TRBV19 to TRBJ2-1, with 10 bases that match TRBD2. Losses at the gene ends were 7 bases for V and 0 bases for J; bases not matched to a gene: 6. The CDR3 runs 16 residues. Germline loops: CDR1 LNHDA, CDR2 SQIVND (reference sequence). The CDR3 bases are TGTGCCAGTACCTATAGCGGGGGGAGCTCCTACAATGAGCAGTTCTTC. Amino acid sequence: CASTYSGGSSYNEQFF.

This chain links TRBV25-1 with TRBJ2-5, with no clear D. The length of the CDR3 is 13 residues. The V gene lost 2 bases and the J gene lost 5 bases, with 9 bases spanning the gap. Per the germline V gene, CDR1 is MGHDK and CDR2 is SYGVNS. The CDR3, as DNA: TGTGCCAGCAGTGAAATGAGTTGGGAGACCCAGTACTTC. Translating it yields CASSEMSWETQYF.

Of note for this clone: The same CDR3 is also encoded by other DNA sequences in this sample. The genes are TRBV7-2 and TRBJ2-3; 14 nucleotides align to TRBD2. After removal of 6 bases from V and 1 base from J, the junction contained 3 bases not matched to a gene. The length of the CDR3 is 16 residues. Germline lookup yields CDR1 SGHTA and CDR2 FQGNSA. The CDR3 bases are TGTGCCAGCAGTCTGGGACTAGCGGGGGGCACAGATACGCAGTATTTT. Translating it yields CASSLGLAGGTDTQYF.

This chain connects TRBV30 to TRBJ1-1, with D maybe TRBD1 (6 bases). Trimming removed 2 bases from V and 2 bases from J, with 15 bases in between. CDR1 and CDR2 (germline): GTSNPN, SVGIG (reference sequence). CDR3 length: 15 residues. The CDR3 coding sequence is TGTGCCTGGAGTAGGGCCGAACAGGGTAACACTGAAGCTTTCTTT. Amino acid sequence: CAWSRAEQGNTEAFF.

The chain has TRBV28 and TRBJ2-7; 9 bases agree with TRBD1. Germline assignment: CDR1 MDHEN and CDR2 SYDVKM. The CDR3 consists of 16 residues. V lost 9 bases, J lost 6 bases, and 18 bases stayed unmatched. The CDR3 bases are TGTGCCAGTAACACTCGGGGAAGGACAGGGGCGCCCGAGCAGTACTTC. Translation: CASNTRGRTGAPEQYF.